This T cell receptor (beta chain) came from a study of radiation and T cells in renal cell carcinoma. Described time point: baseline pretreatment blood. Treatment described: 15 Gy SBRT to primary tumor, nephrectomy 4 weeks later. Some clones are missing from TCRdb's copy, which holds only in-frame ones; the method was immunoSEQ multiplex PCR. The sample yields about 130,000 clones, about 88% seen once. The input for sequencing was blood, taken from a patient whose treatment included radiotherapy and nephrectomy. The clonotype comes from a woman in her forties or fifties with renal cell carcinoma.

The CDR3 bases are TGCGCCAGCTCCGAGGGGCGGGGGGGTACAGATACGCAGTATTTT. It yields the protein CASSEGRGGTDTQYF. This rearrangement joins TRBV5-1 to TRBJ2-3, with 9 bases fitting TRBD2. The germline CDR1 and CDR2 sequences are SGHRS and YFSETQ. J was trimmed by 3 bases and V by 7 bases; bases with no gene match: 9. The CDR3 extends over 15 amino acids.